A single sample is the source of the 20 T cell receptor beta chains below, sequenced in a study of T cells after yellow fever vaccination (dated 2019 in TCRdb). The library was produced with 5' RACE. Instrument on record: Illumina NovaSeq 6000. The raw public data were reprocessed by TCRdb itself: fastp quality trimming at Q25, MiXCR clonotype calling, in-frame beta chains only. Rows matching on CDR3 protein sequence are summarized as one entry with the most common DNA and genes. Present in this sample are about 200,000 distinct CDR3 sequences, approximately 3.2% of which were seen just once. The ten largest clonotypes hold around 3.2% of the sample. The treatment or condition label on this specimen signifies: live attenuated yellow fever vaccine strain. The input for sequencing was CD4+ T cells sorted from PBMCs, taken 10 days after the yellow fever booster vaccination. These receptors were obtained from a man aged 18 to 30 who received the YFV17D yellow fever vaccine.

The rearrangement uses TRBV4-2 and TRBJ2-1; no clear D. Deletions cut 1 base from V and 2 bases from J, with 15 bases between. Per germline, CDR1 LGHNA and CDR2 YNFKEQ. The CDR3 contains 17 residues. The DNA for the CDR3 is TGTGCCAGCAGCCAAGTCTTCCCCGGAAATGCCTACAATGAGCAGTTCTTC. Translation: CASSQVFPGNAYNEQFF.

This clonotype has more than one count but fewer than ten. This rearrangement joins TRBV5-5 to TRBJ1-1, with no clear D. V lost 4 bases to trimming and J lost 8 bases, with 9 bases between them. Germline CDR1 and CDR2: SGHKS and YYEKEE (reference sequence). The CDR3 extends over 11 amino acids. CDR3 residues: CASSNAKEAFF. CDR3 in DNA: TGTGCCAGCAGCAACGCTAAGGAAGCTTTCTTT.

This clonotype was observed at least ten times. The chain recombines TRBV5-1 with TRBJ1-4; no reliable D call. Germline values: CDR1 SGHRS, CDR2 YFSETQ. The CDR3 runs 12 residues. Trimming left V 5 bases short and J 8 bases short, with 10 bases between. In DNA form, the CDR3 reads TGCGCCAGCAGAGGCGAGATGGAAAAACTGTTTTTT. Residues: CASRGEMEKLFF.

This clonotype was counted ten times or more. V and J are TRBV7-9 and TRBJ1-2; no clear D. The CDR3 totals 13 residues. V lost 1 base, J lost 4 bases, and 7 bases lay in between. The germline V gene encodes CDR1 SEHNR and CDR2 FQNEAQ (reference sequence). CDR3 in DNA: TGTGCCAGCAGCTTAGAACAGAGCTATGGCTACACCTTC. It specifies CASSLEQSYGYTF.

This clonotype was recorded many times. The chain has TRBV12-3 or TRBV12-4 and TRBJ1-3; possibly TRBD1 for D (6 bases). Trimming took 9 bases from V and 1 from J, leaving 22 bases between them. CDR3 length: 17 amino acids. The chain's CDR3 is CASIPFTGTVSGNTIYF. For the CDR3, the DNA is TGTGCCAGTATACCGTTTACAGGGACTGTGTCTGGAAACACCATATATTTT.

There are a few counts of this clonotype. The chain joins TRBV10-3 to TRBJ2-5, with 9 bases that match TRBD2. In germline, CDR1 is ENHRY, CDR2 SYGVKD. V shed 2 bases, J shed 3 bases, and the junction held 1 base outside the gene matches. This CDR3 has 14 amino acids. CDR3 region: CAISEVAGEETQYF. In nucleotides, the CDR3 is TGTGCCATCAGTGAGGTAGCGGGGGAAGAGACCCAGTACTTC.

V is TRBV11-2 and J is TRBJ1-5; unclear D gene. Trimming took off 0 bases at V and 6 bases at J, with 6 bases between the two ends. From germline, CDR1 is SGHAT and CDR2 FQNNGV. The CDR3 is 13 residues long. CDR3 nucleotide sequence: TGTGCCAGCAGCTTAGATTATGGTCAGCCCCAGCATTTT. As protein: CASSLDYGQPQHF. Based on the CDR3 plus reference TRBV11-2 and TRBJ1-5, the full variable domain is EAGVAQSPRYKIIEKRQSVAFWCNPISGHATLYWYQQILGQGPKLLIQFQNNGVVDDSQLPKDRFSAERLKGVDSTLKIQPAKLEDSAVYLCASSLDYGQPQHFGDGTRLSIL.

The chain recombines TRBV7-3 with TRBJ1-1, with D hard to call. The CDR3 has 13 residues. Germline V gene lookup returns CDR1 SGHTA and CDR2 FQGTGA. The V and J ends lost 4 bases and 3 bases respectively, with 9 bases between them. The CDR3 here is CASSSQWDTEAFF. The DNA of the CDR3 is TGTGCCAGCAGCTCCCAGTGGGACACTGAAGCTTTCTTT.

V usage is TRBV4-1 and J usage is TRBJ1-2; D call uncertain. The CDR3 is 16 amino acids. From germline, CDR1 is MGHRA and CDR2 YSYEKL. With 0 bases removed from V and 1 base from J, the gap between germline ends came to 12 bases. The CDR3 region is CASSQDPLEVNYGYTF. CDR3 nucleotide sequence: TGCGCCAGCAGCCAAGATCCCCTGGAAGTTAACTATGGCTACACCTTC.

This clonotype was recorded at least ten times. As DNA, the CDR3 is TGTGCCAGCAGCCAAGTTCGAGTTACCGGGGAGCTGTTTTTT. Protein sequence: CASSQVRVTGELFF. The genes are TRBV14 and TRBJ2-2, with no clear D. Germline lookup yields CDR1 SGHDN and CDR2 FVKESK. CDR3 length equals 14 residues. V dropped 1 base and J dropped 5 bases, with 8 bases sitting between them.

The chain recombines TRBV6-6 with TRBJ2-1; maybe TRBD1 (6 bases). This CDR3 contains 13 residues. The V end lost 7 bases, the J end lost 8 bases, and 15 bases lay between the germline ends. CDR1 MNHNY and CDR2 SVGAGI come from the germline V gene (reference sequence). In nucleotides, the CDR3 is TGTGCCAGCAAGTTTGGGGGCGCGGATGAGCAGTTCTTC. The encoded protein is CASKFGGADEQFF.

The sample holds many counts of this clonotype. The chain uses TRBV7-8 and TRBJ2-7; a possible D gene is TRBD2 (6 bases). The CDR3 length is 14 residues. Trimming pared 4 bases from V and 3 bases from J, leaving 13 bases between. CDR1 and CDR2 (germline): SGHVS, FQNEAQ. The CDR3 DNA reads as TGTGCCAGCAGCTCCACGCGGCGGGACTACGAGCAGTACTTC. This gives the protein CASSSTRRDYEQYF.

The chain is built from TRBV7-2 and TRBJ2-1; TRBD1 aligns across 8 bases. The CDR3 runs 15 residues. In germline, CDR1 is SGHTA, CDR2 FQGNSA. V trimming: 3 bases; J trimming: 9 bases; junction bases outside the gene matches: 10. The CDR3 loop reads CASSLAGGPRGEQFF. In DNA, the CDR3 is TGTGCCAGCAGCTTGGCAGGGGGCCCCCGGGGTGAGCAGTTCTTC.

This clonotype was seen repeatedly, ten times or more. The chain is built from TRBV6-2 or TRBV6-3 and TRBJ2-1, with D possibly being TRBD2 (6 bases). Looked up from germline, CDR1 is MNHEY and CDR2 is SVGEGT. Trimming stripped 5 bases from V and 9 bases from J, with 20 bases between. The CDR3 spans 15 residues. The DNA of the CDR3 is TGTGCCAGCAGTGGCGGGACTCCCCCGCTGGCTGAGCAGTTCTTC. Amino acids: CASSGGTPPLAEQFF.

This clonotype was recorded at least ten times. The gene calls are TRBV12-3 or TRBV12-4 and TRBJ2-1; D might be TRBD2 (6 bases). This CDR3 region has 16 residues. V was trimmed by 2 bases and J by 7 bases, leaving 18 bases between them. The CDR3 DNA reads as TGTGCCAGCAGTTTATGGAGGGACTTCTCCCTAAATGAGCAGTTCTTC. It encodes CASSLWRDFSLNEQFF.

This clonotype has a count of ten or more. The gene calls are TRBV6-8 and TRBJ2-1; 9 nucleotides match TRBD2. V shed 7 bases and J 5 bases; nucleotides not matched to a gene: 6. This CDR3 has 14 amino acids. Looked up from germline, CDR1 is MNHGY and CDR2 is SAAAGT. The CDR3 coding sequence is TGTGCCAGCACTGGGCTAGCGGGGCACAATGAGCAGTTCTTC. This codes for CASTGLAGHNEQFF.

This clonotype turned up a few times. The junction differs from germline at one of its ends, possibly a read error. V gene TRBV4-3 combines with J gene TRBJ2-2, with 7 bases that match TRBD1. Germline V lookup: CDR1 LGHNA, CDR2 YSLEER. There are 14 residues in the CDR3. CDR3 coding DNA: TGCGCCAGCAGACAAGACAGGGACACCGGGGAGCTGTTTTTT. Translation: CASRQDRDTGELFF.

This clonotype has at least ten counts. The chain has TRBV4-2 and TRBJ1-4, with 9 positions matching TRBD1. The J segment lost 5 bases and the V segment lost 3 bases, leaving 7 bases of the junction unmatched. From germline, CDR1 is LGHNA and CDR2 YNFKEQ. The CDR3 extends over 16 amino acids. CDR3 amino acids: CASSQLTGGRNEKLFF. The CDR3 bases are TGTGCCAGCAGCCAGCTCACAGGGGGCAGAAATGAAAAACTGTTTTTT.

This clonotype was recorded at least ten times. The chain links TRBV10-3 to TRBJ1-5, with unresolved D. The germline V gene encodes CDR1 ENHRY and CDR2 SYGVKD. The CDR3 spans 11 residues. Trimming removed 11 bases from V and 4 bases from J, with 9 bases in between. The CDR3 protein is CASGPNQPQHF. DNA for the CDR3: TGTGCCTCCGGACCTAATCAGCCCCAGCATTTT.

The gene calls are TRBV20-1 and TRBJ1-5; possible D gene TRBD1, 6 bases. Per germline, CDR1 DFQATT and CDR2 SNEGSKA (reference sequence). Trimming cost V 6 bases and J 4 bases, with 19 bases left between them. The CDR3 is 15 residues long. Written as DNA, the CDR3 is TGCAGTGCCACAACCCAGGGGACACTAAATCAGCCCCAGCATTTT. It is translated as CSATTQGTLNQPQHF.